The TCR beta chain under discussion was sequenced for a study of blood T cells in healthy people across ages. Primers used in a second PCR of roughly 6 to 12 cycles were a sample-barcoded 5' primer and a J-beta primer mix. One entry per CDR3 protein results from TCRdb running MiXCR on the 5' RACE reads. The sample lists around 1.1 million distinct CDR3 sequences, under 40% occurring once. This CDR3 is built from 14 residues. Looked up from germline, CDR1 is MDHEN and CDR2 is SYDVKM. Trimming removed 5 bases from V and 5 bases from J; junction bases left unmatched: 7. The chain combines TRBV28 with TRBJ1-1; 8 bases fit TRBD1. Sequenced sample: blood. The TCR comes from a man aged 18 to 35 in good health. The CDR3 DNA sequence: TGTGCCAGCAGTCCGGACAGGGCGGAGACTGAAGCTTTCTTT. Residues: CASSPDRAETEAFF.